The clone carrying this T cell receptor beta chain was picked up many times. Its specificity is unknown. CDR3 length: 14 residues. CDR1 MNHNS and CDR2 SASEGT come from the germline V gene. V was shortened by 4 bases and J by 0 bases, with 9 bases between the two germline ends. Amplifying from RNA transcripts, the study obtained TCR beta CDR3 regions. Investigators did first-round RT-PCR with HTBI primers, then second-round multiplex PCR. TCRdb ran MiXCR on the multiplex PCR reads and lists one entry per CDR3 protein. This sample has around 1.1 million distinct CDR3 sequences, with about 35% found just once. These data originate in a study of Graves' ophthalmopathy and Graves' hyperthyroidism. Findings and caveats of the study: Cross-validated, the 13-signature model showed 87.88%/81.08% sensitivity/specificity, and 80%/75% in the test set. Blood was where most expanded thyroid clonotypes above 0.001 frequency also turned up.

The sample comprised peripheral blood or thyroid tissue (not recorded which). The clonotype comes from an adult man with Graves' hyperthyroidism. The rearrangement uses TRBV6-1 and TRBJ2-5; weak D call: TRBD2 (5 bases). This CDR3 is CASSGVAHQETQYF. CDR3 coding DNA: TGTGCCAGCAGTGGGGTAGCGCACCAAGAGACCCAGTACTTC.